Ten or more counts support the clone carrying this T cell receptor beta chain. The target antigen is unknown. The sample belongs to a study of Graves' ophthalmopathy and Graves' hyperthyroidism. J gave up 6 bases and V 4 bases, and 5 bases lay outside the gene matches. Germline CDR1 and CDR2: MNHNS and SASEGT. The CDR3 runs to 14 residues. Findings of the study overall: Blood also carried most expanded thyroid clonotypes exceeding 0.001 frequency.

Among the hyperthyroidism patients, all were newly diagnosed, aged 18 to 65, with under 2 months' duration. The sequenced template was RNA, covering the TCR beta CDR3 region. Investigators did first-round RT-PCR with HTBI primers, then second-round multiplex PCR. TCRdb reprocessed the multiplex PCR reads with MiXCR, giving one entry per CDR3 protein. The table includes about 370,000 distinct CDR3 sequences, 17% detected once. Sequencing input: peripheral blood. V is TRBV6-1 and J is TRBJ1-5; 8 nucleotides match TRBD1. The clonotype originates from an adult woman with stable Graves' hyperthyroidism. CDR3 in amino acids: CASSGGTGGQPQHF. The CDR3 region has the DNA TGTGCCAGCAGTGGCGGGACAGGCGGTCAGCCCCAGCATTTT.